This T cell receptor (beta chain) derives from a study of shared T cell receptors in the human thymus. Trimming stripped 1 base from V and 0 bases from J, with 13 bases between. This CDR3 spans 18 amino acids. Germline V gene sequence: CDR1 MGHDK, CDR2 SYGVNS. Generated by immunoSEQ multiplex PCR, the TCRdb table keeps only in-frame clones and is missing some. The profile shows approximately 490,000 clones, about 80% of them singletons. A further study also used this sample, focusing on human thymus T cells. That paper states: From resections taken during corrective heart surgery, the thymus tissue was obtained.

Material for sequencing was thymocytes. The sequence was collected from a boy in the first two years of life with a congenital heart defect. The rearrangement links TRBV25-1 to TRBJ2-6, with D possibly TRBD1 on 5 matching bases. The CDR3 DNA is TGTGCCAGCAGTGAATCTGGGGCCCTCTACTCTGGGGCCAACGTCCTGACTTTC. Amino acids: CASSESGALYSGANVLTF.